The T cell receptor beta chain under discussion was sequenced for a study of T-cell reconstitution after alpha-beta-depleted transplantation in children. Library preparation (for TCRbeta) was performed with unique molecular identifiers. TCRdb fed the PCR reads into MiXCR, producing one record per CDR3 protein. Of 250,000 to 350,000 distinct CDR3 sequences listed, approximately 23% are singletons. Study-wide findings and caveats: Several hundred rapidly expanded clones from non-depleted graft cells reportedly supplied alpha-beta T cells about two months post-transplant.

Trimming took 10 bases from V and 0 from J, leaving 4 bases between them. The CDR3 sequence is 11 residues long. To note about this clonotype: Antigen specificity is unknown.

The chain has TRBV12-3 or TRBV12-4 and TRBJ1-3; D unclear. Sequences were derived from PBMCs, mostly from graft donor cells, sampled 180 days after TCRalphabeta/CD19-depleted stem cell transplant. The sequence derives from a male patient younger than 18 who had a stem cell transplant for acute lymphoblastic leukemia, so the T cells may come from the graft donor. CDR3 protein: CATHSGNTIYF. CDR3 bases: TGTGCCACCCACTCTGGAAACACCATATATTTT.